Included here is one TCR beta chain sequence, with context. This clonotype was seen a few times. Its antigen is unknown. Base quality data are lacking; no much larger clone is found one base away. The sample is drawn from a study of early T cells in non-severe SARS-CoV-2 infection (dated by TCRdb to about 2021). As for the study more broadly: Because TCR sequencing was done on bulk RNA from unsorted whole blood, the alpha and beta chains could not be paired.

Set within a cohort of healthcare workers in London, UK, this nested case-control study involved weekly PCR testing of nasopharyngeal swabs along with blood sampling. Healthcare workers were recruited during the week of the UK lockdown, between 23 and 31 March 2020, and followed weekly for up to roughly 15 weeks. Overall study outcomes, separate from this receptor: VDJdb matching was skewed toward anti-spike CD8 responses and likely underestimated virus-specific expansions by missing private and CD4 specificities.

The germline ends are 11 bases apart after V is trimmed by 1 base and J by 5 bases. From cysteine to phenylalanine, the CDR3 is 14 amino acids long. Only the CDR3 DNA is retained, 42 bases long and in frame from the first base. CDR1 MNHNS and CDR2 SASEGT were looked up in the germline V gene. Libraries came from 5' RACE. The sequencer was a NextSeq 500. Unique molecular identifiers were attached to individual cDNA molecules in the TCR library protocol so that sequencing error and PCR bias could be corrected. Both TCR alpha and beta chains were sequenced, and tight co-correlation was observed between alpha and beta sequence abundances in each sample. Regarding the original processing steps: V gene, J gene and CDR3 annotation of TCR sequences was performed with Decombinator V4. Expanded TCRs were defined as changing significantly between any two time points under a Poisson model with p below 0.0001. TCR abundances were normalised to the total number of TCRs sequenced in each sample and reported as counts per million. MAIT TCRs were defined by TRAV1-2 paired with TRAJ12, TRAJ20 or TRAJ33, and iNKT TCRs by TRAV10 paired with TRAJ18. VDJdb, accessed on 1 November 2021, was searched for TCRs annotated for CMV, EBV and SARS-CoV-2, and TCRs annotated for more than one antigen were excluded. TCRdb took the public reads, trimmed them with fastp at Q25, ran MiXCR for clone calling and kept in-frame beta chains. Every entry covers one CDR3 protein and lists the most common genes and DNA from its rows. The V and J calls and clone size are TCRdb's, not the authors'. The table for this sample lists 65,000 to 85,000 distinct CDR3 sequences; approximately 13% of them were counted only once. The ten largest clones represent over 4% of the sample.

The clonotype comes from an adult who was a healthcare worker with PCR-confirmed SARS-CoV-2 infection or an uninfected control (not recorded which). The sample taken for sequencing was whole blood. Recombination linked TRBV6-1 to TRBJ2-5; TRBD1 could be the D gene, as 6 bases match. The CDR3 sequence is CASSEGGQKETQYF. The nucleotide sequence reads TGTGCCAGCAGTGAAGGGGGACAAAAGGAGACCCAGTACTTC.